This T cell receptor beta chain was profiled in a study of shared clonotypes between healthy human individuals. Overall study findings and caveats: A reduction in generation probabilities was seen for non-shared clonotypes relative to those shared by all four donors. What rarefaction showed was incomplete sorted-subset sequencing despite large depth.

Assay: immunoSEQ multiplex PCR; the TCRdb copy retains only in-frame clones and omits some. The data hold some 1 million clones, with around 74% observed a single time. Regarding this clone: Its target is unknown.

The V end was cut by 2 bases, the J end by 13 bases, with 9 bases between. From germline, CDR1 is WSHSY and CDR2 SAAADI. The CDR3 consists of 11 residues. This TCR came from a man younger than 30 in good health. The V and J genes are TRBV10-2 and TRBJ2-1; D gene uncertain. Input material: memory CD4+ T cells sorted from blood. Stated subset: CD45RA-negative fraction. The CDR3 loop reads CASSEGPKQFF. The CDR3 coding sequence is TGCGCCAGCAGTGAGGGACCTAAACAGTTCTTC.